The 27 T cell receptor beta chains below all came from one sample that was sequenced in a study of patients and donors after allogeneic stem cell transplantation. TCRdb ran MiXCR on the RT-PCR reads and lists one entry per CDR3 protein. The profile covers about 960,000 distinct CDR3 sequences, with around 17% appearing a single time and roughly 6% taken by the ten largest. Source material: blood, either unsorted or a sorted T cell fraction (not recorded which). The receptors derive from a human donor who was either an allogeneic HSCT recipient or a stem cell or donor lymphocyte infusion donor (not recorded which). It is not recorded whose cells these are; they may come from a transplant donor.

This clonotype has only a few counts. This rearrangement joins TRBV5-1 to TRBJ2-2; 10 positions agree with TRBD2. CDR1 is SGHRS and CDR2 is YFSETQ in the germline V gene. The CDR3 is 15 residues long. The ends lost 4 bases at V and 6 bases at J; junction bases unmatched: 6. The CDR3 region has the DNA TGCGCCAGCAGCGTGAGCGGGGGGGCCCCCGGGGAGCTGTTTTTT. It codes for CASSVSGGAPGELFF.

The chain is built from TRBV5-1 and TRBJ2-5; D gene unclear. Between the trimmed V and J ends, which lost 0 bases and 2 bases, there was a span of 11 bases. Germline lookup yields CDR1 SGHRS and CDR2 YFSETQ. CDR3 length equals 15 residues. CDR3 residues: CASSLVLSGQETQYF. The CDR3 region has the DNA TGCGCCAGCAGCTTGGTTCTCAGTGGGCAAGAGACCCAGTACTTC.

V gene TRBV5-1 combines with J gene TRBJ2-3; TRBD2 matches at 7 bases. J lost 1 base, V lost 0 bases, and 5 bases had no gene match. CDR1 is SGHRS, CDR2 YFSETQ, per germline. The CDR3 extends over 16 amino acids. DNA of the CDR3: TGCGCCAGCAGCTTGGGGCGGGAGAGAGGCACAGATACGCAGTATTTT. As protein: CASSLGRERGTDTQYF.

This clonotype appeared a few times. The chain joins TRBV14 to TRBJ2-5, with D possibly TRBD1 on 6 matching bases. Germline CDR1 and CDR2: SGHDN and FVKESK. V lost 0 bases and J 2 bases, leaving 19 bases between the germline ends. This CDR3 comprises 18 residues. CDR3 DNA: TGTGCCAGCAGCCAAGATCGCGGACAGAAGACTTTACAAGAGACCCAGTACTTC. This sequence encodes CASSQDRGQKTLQETQYF.

The V and J genes are TRBV27 and TRBJ1-4, with D possibly being TRBD1 (6 bases). Trimming took 5 bases from V and 5 from J, leaving 15 bases between them. The CDR3 totals 15 residues. The germline gives CDR1 MNHEY, CDR2 SMNVEV (reference sequence). The CDR3: CASSPGTKRNEKLFF. In DNA form, the CDR3 reads TGTGCCAGCAGTCCCGGGACAAAAAGAAATGAAAAACTGTTTTTT.

V is TRBV6-1 and J is TRBJ2-1, with TRBD2 as a possible D gene (5 bases). CDR1 is MNHNS and CDR2 is SASEGT in the germline V gene. The ends were cut back, 4 bases at V and 6 bases at J, with 13 bases in the middle. The CDR3 totals 14 residues. Here the CDR3 DNA reads TGTGCCAGCAGTGGTACGGGGTTGGGCAATGAGCAGTTCTTC. Protein product: CASSGTGLGNEQFF.

The CDR3 nucleotides read TGCAGTACCCACCGAGGTGGGAACACTGAAGCTTTCTTT. The encoded protein is CSTHRGGNTEAFF. The chain carries TRBV20-1 and TRBJ1-1; D unclear. CDR3 length equals 13 residues. Germline V gives CDR1 DFQATT, CDR2 SNEGSKA (reference sequence). Trimming left V 8 bases short and J 1 base short, with 14 bases between.

Only one count was recorded for this clonotype. Since no conserved phenylalanine or tryptophan closes the CDR3, a read error is the likely cause. The DNA is left out, because the CDR3 cannot be placed on it with certainty; the CDR3 is given as TCRdb lists it. This rearrangement joins TRBV2 to TRBJ2-7; the table's D call of TRBD1 was not tested on the DNA. Germline lookup yields CDR1 SNHLY and CDR2 FYNNEI. The CDR3 is 13 residues long, ends included. This CDR3 reads CASSDPIGNRGPL.

The chain recombines TRBV6-5 with TRBJ2-2, with unresolved D. Between the trimmed V and J ends, which lost 1 base and 6 bases, there was a span of 9 bases. The CDR3 length is 14 residues. The V gene's germline CDR1 is MNHEY and CDR2 SVGAGI. CDR3 bases: TGTGCCAGCAGTTACTTTTCCTTTGCCGGGGAGCTGTTTTTT. It translates to CASSYFSFAGELFF.

This clonotype was counted only a few times. This chain uses TRBV6-2 or TRBV6-3 with TRBJ2-3; D is unclear. Per germline, CDR1 MNHEY and CDR2 SVGEGT. Trimming removed 8 bases from V and 0 bases from J, with 12 bases in between. This CDR3 comprises 14 residues. This CDR3 is CASQQFLSTDTQYF. CDR3 nucleotide sequence: TGTGCCAGCCAACAGTTCCTGAGCACAGATACGCAGTATTTT.

There are many counts of this clonotype. V gene TRBV12-3 or TRBV12-4 combines with J gene TRBJ2-7; D is unclear. The CDR3 has 11 amino acids. The V end lost 5 bases, the J end lost 9 bases, and 11 bases lay between the germline ends. CDR3 DNA sequence: TGTGCCAGCAGTCCAGGTTTGGTGCAGTACTTC. Its protein product is CASSPGLVQYF.

The chain carries TRBV2 and TRBJ2-1; TRBD1 matches 7 bases. The germline CDR1 and CDR2 sequences are SNHLY and FYNNEI. CDR3 length: 17 residues. V was clipped by 4 bases and J by 0 bases; unmatched bases: 9. The CDR3 region is CASSAFRDRASYNEQFF. The CDR3 DNA sequence: TGTGCCAGCAGTGCTTTTCGGGACAGAGCCTCCTACAATGAGCAGTTCTTC.

The chain combines TRBV5-1 with TRBJ1-1; D is perhaps TRBD1 (6 bases). CDR1 and CDR2 from the germline V gene are SGHRS and YFSETQ. The CDR3 length is 14 residues. V lost 4 bases to trimming and J lost 1 base, with 11 bases between them. CDR3 loop: CASSRGLGNTEAFF. The CDR3 DNA reads TGCGCCAGCAGCCGGGGGCTCGGGAACACTGAAGCTTTCTTT.

This clonotype was counted only a few times. The chain couples TRBV10-3 to TRBJ2-1; 10 nucleotides agree with TRBD2. The CDR3 contains 15 residues. CDR1 is ENHRY, CDR2 SYGVKD, per germline. The junction had 7 bases not matched to a gene; V was cut back by 8 bases and J by 3 bases. CDR3 bases: TGTGCCATCGGGATCAGCGGGAGGGGCTACAATGAGCAGTTCTTC. Translating it yields CAIGISGRGYNEQFF.

This clonotype showed up just a few times. V gene TRBV20-1 combines with J gene TRBJ2-5, with TRBD1 matching 7 bases. J was trimmed by 2 bases and V by 6 bases; bases with no gene match: 12. CDR1 and CDR2 from the germline V gene are DFQATT and SNEGSKA (reference sequence). There are 15 residues in the CDR3. The CDR3 bases are TGCAGTGCCACAATCGGGACAGAAAAACAAGAGACCCAGTACTTC. It specifies CSATIGTEKQETQYF.

The chain recombines TRBV7-2 with TRBJ2-7; tentatively, D is TRBD1 (5 bases). Between the trimmed V and J ends, which lost 5 bases and 1 base, there was a span of 12 bases. Germline CDR1 reads SGHTA; CDR2 reads FQGNSA. The CDR3 consists of 14 residues. This chain's CDR3 is CASSKTDSSYEQYF. In DNA form, the CDR3 reads TGTGCCAGCAGCAAAACAGACAGTTCCTACGAGCAGTACTTC.

The genes are TRBV15 and TRBJ1-6; D unclear. V gave up 1 base and J gave up 8 bases, with 6 bases separating them. The CDR3 sequence is 13 residues long. Germline CDR1 reads LNHNV; CDR2 reads YYDKDF (reference sequence). This CDR3 is CATSRAGDSPLHF. CDR3 coding DNA: TGTGCCACCAGCAGAGCTGGTGATTCACCCCTCCACTTT.

The CDR3 reads CASSYNTGSTEAFF. Here the CDR3 DNA reads TGTGCCAGCAGCTATAATACAGGGAGCACTGAAGCTTTCTTT. The chain carries TRBV6-1 and TRBJ1-1, with D tentatively TRBD1 (6 bases). Per germline, CDR1 MNHNS and CDR2 SASEGT. V was cut by 6 bases and J by 4 bases, with 15 bases left in between. The CDR3 totals 14 residues.

This clonotype was recorded once. The conserved final phenylalanine or tryptophan is absent from the CDR3, which likely points to a read error. The V call is TRBV29-1, the J call TRBJ2-1; possible D gene TRBD2, 6 bases. Trimming took 1 base from V and 2 from J, leaving 21 bases between them. This CDR3 contains 18 residues. Germline V gene lookup returns CDR1 SQVTM and CDR2 ANQGSEA. Written as DNA, the CDR3 is TGCAGCGTTGAAGGAGTTCGTGCTGGCTCGGGGGCCTACAATGAGCAGTTCCTC. Its protein product is CSVEGVRAGSGAYNEQFL.

The chain is built from TRBV19 and TRBJ1-2, with D hard to call. Germline V lookup: CDR1 LNHDA, CDR2 SQIVND (reference sequence). The length of the CDR3 is 14 residues. V was pared by 3 bases and J by 5 bases, with 13 bases between. In DNA form, the CDR3 reads TGTGCCAGTAGTATGGTCCGAGGAGAGTATGGCTACACCTTC. It codes for CASSMVRGEYGYTF.

This clonotype was counted only a few times. The chain links TRBV5-1 to TRBJ1-1; D remains unclear. The V and J ends lost 3 bases and 3 bases respectively, with 9 bases between them. Per the germline V gene, CDR1 is SGHRS and CDR2 is YFSETQ. The CDR3 has 13 amino acids. The CDR3 bases are TGCGCCAGCAGCTCCCTCTTGGACACTGAAGCTTTCTTT. It encodes CASSSLLDTEAFF.

The CDR3 DNA reads as TGTGCCTGGAGTTCCTCACTAGCGGGAAACAATGAGCAGTTCTTC. Translation: CAWSSSLAGNNEQFF. The chain links TRBV30 to TRBJ2-1; 10 bases agree with TRBD2. The trim removed 2 bases at V and 5 bases at J, leaving 6 bases unmatched. The germline gives CDR1 GTSNPN, CDR2 SVGIG (reference sequence). CDR3 length: 15 amino acids.

This clonotype was counted many times. The chain combines TRBV13 with TRBJ2-1; 7 nucleotides match TRBD2. Germline V lookup: CDR1 PRHDT, CDR2 FYEKMQ (reference sequence). J gave up 5 bases and V 5 bases, and 9 bases lay outside the gene matches. The CDR3 has 15 amino acids. The chain's CDR3 is CASSPYVAGDNEQFF. CDR3 sequence (DNA): TGTGCCAGCAGCCCCTACGTAGCGGGCGACAATGAGCAGTTCTTC.

This clonotype was seen a handful of times. The chain links TRBV15 to TRBJ1-2; weak D call: TRBD1 (6 bases). This CDR3 has 13 amino acids. Germline CDR1 LNHNV, CDR2 YYDKDF (reference sequence). V gave up 3 bases and J gave up 2 bases, with 7 bases separating them. The CDR3 DNA reads TGTGCCACCAGCAGGGACAGCAACTATGGCTACACCTTC. It is translated as CATSRDSNYGYTF.

The rearrangement joins TRBV4-3 to TRBJ2-3; D is perhaps TRBD2 (5 bases). CDR1 and CDR2 (germline): LGHNA, YSLEER. Trimming pared 4 bases from V and 4 bases from J, leaving 24 bases between. The CDR3 sequence is 18 residues long. CDR3 sequence (DNA): TGCGCCAGCAGCCCTGAGATGGGAGCAGGATTCCCCCCAGATACGCAGTATTTT. It translates to CASSPEMGAGFPPDTQYF.

This sequence joins TRBV7-8 and TRBJ1-1; 7 bases fit TRBD1. CDR3 length equals 18 residues. With 0 bases clipped from V and 2 bases from J, the junction kept 12 bases outside the gene matches. The V gene's germline CDR1 is SGHVS and CDR2 FQNEAQ. CDR3: CASSLALPHRGKNTEAFF. CDR3 DNA: TGTGCCAGCAGCTTAGCGCTACCCCACAGGGGAAAAAACACTGAAGCTTTCTTT.

DNA of the CDR3: TGCGCCAGCAGCCTTGGCCTTATGGGGCGATTTCCCGGGGAGCTGTTTTTT. It encodes CASSLGLMGRFPGELFF. This rearrangement joins TRBV5-1 to TRBJ2-2; D might be TRBD1 (5 bases). Germline values: CDR1 SGHRS, CDR2 YFSETQ. V shed 4 bases and J shed 6 bases, with 22 bases lying between them. CDR3 length: 17 amino acids.